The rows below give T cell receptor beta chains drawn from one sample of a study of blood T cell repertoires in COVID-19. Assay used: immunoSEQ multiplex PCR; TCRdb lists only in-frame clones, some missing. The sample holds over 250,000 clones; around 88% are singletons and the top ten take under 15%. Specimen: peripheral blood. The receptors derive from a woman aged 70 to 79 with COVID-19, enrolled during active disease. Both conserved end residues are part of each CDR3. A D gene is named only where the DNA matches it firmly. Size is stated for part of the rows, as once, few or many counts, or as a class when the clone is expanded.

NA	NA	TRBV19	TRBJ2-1	CASSILGGGASYNEQFF	TGTGCCAGTAGTATCTTAGGTGGGGGGGCTTCCTACAATGAGCAGTTCTTC
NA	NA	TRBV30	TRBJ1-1	CAWGVGGTEAFF	TGTGCCTGGGGGGTAGGGGGCACTGAAGCTTTCTTT
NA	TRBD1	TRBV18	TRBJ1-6	CASSPGDRGNSPLHF	TGTGCCAGCTCACCCGGCGACAGGGGGAATTCACCCCTCCACTTT
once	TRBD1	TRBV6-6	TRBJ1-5	CASRDSYNQPQHF	TGTGCCAGCCGGGACAGTTACAATCAGCCCCAGCATTTT
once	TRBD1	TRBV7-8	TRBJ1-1	CASSLTQGTEAFF	TGTGCCAGCAGCTTAACACAGGGGACTGAAGCTTTCTTT
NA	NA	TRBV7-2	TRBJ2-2	CASSPTENTGELFF	TGTGCCAGCAGCCCGACAGAGAACACCGGGGAGCTGTTTTTT
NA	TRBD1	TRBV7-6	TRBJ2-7	CASSLGGTGVGEQYF	TGTGCCAGCAGCTTAGGGGGGACAGGGGTTGGCGAGCAGTACTTC
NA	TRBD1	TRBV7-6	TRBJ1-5	CASSQGTGGNQPQHF	TGTGCCAGCAGCCAAGGGACAGGGGGCAATCAGCCCCAGCATTTT
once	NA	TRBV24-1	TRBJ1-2	CATQSGNYGYTF	TGTGCCACTCAATCGGGAAACTATGGCTACACCTTC
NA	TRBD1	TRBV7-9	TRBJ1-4	CASSLGTGQNEKLFF	TGTGCCAGCAGCTTGGGGACAGGTCAAAATGAAAAACTGTTTTTT
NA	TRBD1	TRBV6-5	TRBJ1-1	CASRSSTRTGNGAFF	TGTGCCAGCAGGAGCTCAACCAGGACAGGCAATGGGGCTTTCTTT
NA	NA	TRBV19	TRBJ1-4	CASSSTGRGNEKLFF	TGTGCCAGTAGTTCTACAGGTAGAGGAAATGAAAAACTGTTTTTT
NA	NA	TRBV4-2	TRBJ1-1	CASSQVGLAEAFF	TGTGCCAGCAGCCAAGTGGGTCTAGCTGAAGCTTTCTTT
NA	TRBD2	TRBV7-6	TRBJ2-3	CASSLAPSAGGSTSTDTQYF	TGTGCCAGCAGCCTCGCTCCGTCCGCGGGGGGGTCTACTAGCACAGATACGCAGTATTTT
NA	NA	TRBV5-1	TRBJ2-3	CASSPTGRGDTQYF	TGCGCCAGCAGCCCGACAGGGCGGGGAGATACGCAGTATTTT
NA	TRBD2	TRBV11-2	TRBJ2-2	CASSFILAGGVSGELFF	TGTGCCAGCAGCTTTATACTAGCGGGGGGTGTGTCCGGGGAGCTGTTTTTT
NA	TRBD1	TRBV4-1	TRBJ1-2	CASSQEFPGTGGGYTF	TGCGCCAGCAGCCAAGAATTTCCCGGGACAGGGGGAGGCTACACCTTC
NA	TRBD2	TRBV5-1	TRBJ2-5	CASSFGGGQETQYF	TGCGCCAGCAGCTTTGGGGGGGGTCAAGAGACCCAGTACTTC
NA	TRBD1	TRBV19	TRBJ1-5	CASSLGTGVNQPQHF	TGTGCCAGTAGTCTCGGGACAGGGGTAAATCAGCCCCAGCATTTT
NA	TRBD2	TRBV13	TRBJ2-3	CASSARLAGGLDTQYF	TGTGCCAGCAGCGCCCGACTAGCGGGGGGGTTAGATACGCAGTATTTT
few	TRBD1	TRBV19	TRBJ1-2	CASSLGQGRGNYGYTF	TGTGCCAGTAGTTTGGGACAGGGAAGAGGAAACTATGGCTACACCTTC
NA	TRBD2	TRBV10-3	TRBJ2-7	CAISLNTSGLTYEQYF	TGTGCCATCAGTCTAAATACTAGCGGTCTCACCTACGAGCAGTACTTC
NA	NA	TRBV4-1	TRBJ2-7	CASSQGPDERSYEQYF	TGCGCCAGCAGCCAAGGTCCAGACGAGCGTTCCTACGAGCAGTACTTC
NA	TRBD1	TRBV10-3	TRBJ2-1	CAISEGVGQGTNEQFF	TGTGCCATCAGTGAAGGAGTTGGACAGGGGACCAATGAGCAGTTCTTC
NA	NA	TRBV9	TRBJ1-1	CASSVGGDRDTEAFF	TGTGCCAGCAGCGTAGGCGGGGATCGAGACACTGAAGCTTTCTTT
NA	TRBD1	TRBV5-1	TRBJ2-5	CASSSPDRDGETQYF	TGCGCCAGCAGCTCCCCGGACAGGGATGGGGAGACCCAGTACTTC
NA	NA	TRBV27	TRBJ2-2	CASSLARGTGELFF	TGTGCCAGCAGTTTAGCCAGGGGTACCGGGGAGCTGTTTTTT
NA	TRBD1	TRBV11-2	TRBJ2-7	CASSFGQGGEQYF	TGTGCCAGCAGCTTCGGACAGGGCGGCGAGCAGTACTTC
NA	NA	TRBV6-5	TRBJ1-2	CASSYSTAANYGYTF	TGTGCCAGCAGTTACTCGACAGCAGCTAACTATGGCTACACCTTC
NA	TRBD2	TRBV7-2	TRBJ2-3	CASSDGLAGGPQDTQYF	TGTGCCAGCAGCGATGGACTAGCGGGGGGGCCTCAAGATACGCAGTATTTT
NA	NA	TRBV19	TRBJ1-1	CASQSPGLDTEAFF	TGTGCCAGCCAGAGCCCTGGGCTGGACACTGAAGCTTTCTTT
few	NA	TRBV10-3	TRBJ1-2	CAIGGIANYGYTF	TGTGCCATCGGGGGGATAGCTAACTATGGCTACACCTTC
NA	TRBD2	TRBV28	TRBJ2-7	CASFAAGGREQYF	TGTGCCAGCTTCGCGGCGGGGGGGCGTGAGCAGTACTTC
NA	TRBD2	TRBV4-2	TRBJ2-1	CASSRTSGGNNEQFF	TGTGCCAGCAGCCGAACTAGCGGGGGGAACAATGAGCAGTTCTTC
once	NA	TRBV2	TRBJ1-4	CASRLDIYNEKLFF	TGTGCCAGCAGACTAGACATCTATAATGAAAAACTGTTTTTT
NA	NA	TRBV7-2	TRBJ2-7	CASSPGVGATLYYEQYF	TGTGCCAGCAGCCCAGGGGTTGGGGCCACTCTGTACTACGAGCAGTACTTC
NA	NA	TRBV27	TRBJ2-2	CASMQSQGRHSTGELFF	TGTGCCAGCATGCAAAGCCAGGGGCGTCACTCCACCGGGGAGCTGTTTTTT
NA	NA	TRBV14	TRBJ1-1	CASSQSGHPNTEAFF	TGTGCCAGCAGCCAGTCGGGACATCCGAACACTGAAGCTTTCTTT
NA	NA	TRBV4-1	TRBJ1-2	CASSQDQEGRGYTF	TGCGCCAGCAGCCAAGATCAAGAGGGCAGGGGCTACACCTTC
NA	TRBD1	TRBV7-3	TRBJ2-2	CASSLTRTGITGELFF	TGTGCCAGCAGCTTAACTCGGACAGGGATCACCGGGGAGCTGTTTTTT
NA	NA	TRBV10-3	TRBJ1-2	CAIMGAGGNYGYTF	TGTGCCATCATGGGAGCGGGGGGTAACTATGGCTACACCTTC
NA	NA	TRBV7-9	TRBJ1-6	CASSLVRGGLYNSPLHF	TGTGCCAGCAGCTTAGTACGGGGGGGCCTCTATAATTCACCCCTCCACTTT
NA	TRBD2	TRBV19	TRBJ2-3	CASSATGWRGGTDTQYF	TGTGCCAGTAGTGCCACCGGATGGCGGGGGGGCACAGATACGCAGTATTTT
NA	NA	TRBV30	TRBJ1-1	CAWTGSLLNTEAFF	TGTGCCTGGACAGGCAGTCTTTTGAACACTGAAGCTTTCTTT
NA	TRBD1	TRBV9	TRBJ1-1	CASSVVDRVNTEAFF	TGTGCCAGCAGCGTAGTAGACAGGGTGAACACTGAAGCTTTCTTT
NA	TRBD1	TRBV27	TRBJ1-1	CASSPRQGRGTEAFF	TGTGCCAGCAGTCCCCGACAGGGGAGGGGCACTGAAGCTTTCTTT
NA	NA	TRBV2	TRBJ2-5	CASSERGLDQETQYF	TGTGCCAGCAGTGAGCGAGGGCTCGACCAAGAGACCCAGTACTTC
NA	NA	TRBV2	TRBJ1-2	CASSEALGPGLMYGYTF	TGTGCCAGCAGTGAAGCTTTGGGTCCGGGTTTAATGTATGGCTACACCTTC
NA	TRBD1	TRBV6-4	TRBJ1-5	CASRAPGQASNQPQHF	TGTGCCAGCAGGGCCCCGGGACAGGCGAGCAATCAGCCCCAGCATTTT
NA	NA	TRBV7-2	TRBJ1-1	CASSFRGNTEAFF	TGTGCCAGCAGCTTTAGGGGTAACACTGAAGCTTTCTTT
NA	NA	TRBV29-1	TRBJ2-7	CSVRSGIRNYEQYF	TGCAGCGTTCGATCCGGGATTAGGAACTACGAGCAGTACTTC
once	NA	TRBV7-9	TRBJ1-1	CASSRQAGAFF	TGTGCCAGCAGCAGACAGGCGGGAGCTTTCTTT
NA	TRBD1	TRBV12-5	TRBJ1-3	CASGSGTGAGDTIYF	TGTGCTAGTGGTTCGGGGACAGGGGCTGGGGACACCATATATTTT